This T cell receptor beta chain was retrieved from a study of cytomegalovirus exposure and HLA in healthy donors. General observations from the study: An analysis was carried out at a later point. It showed that HLA-associated TCR beta chains were more clonally expanded than equally common non-associated chains. Three of the chains that were CMV-associated were confirmed in vitro to be specific for CMV antigens.

The CDR3 has 13 amino acids. Trimming cost V 5 bases and J 6 bases; bases outside gene matches: 3. The V gene's germline CDR1 is SGHTA and CDR2 FQGTGA. In nominal health when sampled, donors likely had unrecorded immune exposures nonetheless. Remarks on this clone: Its antigen remains unidentified.

Amplification used 60 Vbeta primers and 13 Jbeta primers. Repertoires were generated with immunoSEQ multiplex PCR, while TCRdb's copy carries only in-frame clones and drops some. The repertoire has over 130,000 clones, roughly 77% of them found once; the top ten carry about 1.5%. The sample consisted of PBMCs. The sequence was collected from a woman aged 30 to 39 in good health and CMV-seronegative. This chain uses TRBV7-3 with TRBJ2-1, with TRBD1 matching over 8 bases. The CDR3 sequence: CASSPTGGNEQFF. The CDR3 DNA reads as TGTGCCAGCAGCCCAACAGGGGGCAATGAGCAGTTCTTC.